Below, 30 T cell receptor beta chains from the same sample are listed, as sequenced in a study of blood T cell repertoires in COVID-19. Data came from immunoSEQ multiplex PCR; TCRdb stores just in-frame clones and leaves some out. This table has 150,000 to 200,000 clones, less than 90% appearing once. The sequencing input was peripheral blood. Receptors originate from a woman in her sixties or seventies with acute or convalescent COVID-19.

The CDR3 is CSASVGRAGSPLHF. The DNA for the CDR3 is TGCAGTGCTAGTGTTGGCAGGGCCGGTTCACCCCTCCACTTT. This sequence joins TRBV20-1 and TRBJ1-6; D is perhaps TRBD1 (5 bases). CDR3 size: 14 residues. Germline V gene sequence: CDR1 DFQATT, CDR2 SNEGSKA (reference sequence). Trimming took off 3 bases at V and 9 bases at J, with 15 bases between the two ends.

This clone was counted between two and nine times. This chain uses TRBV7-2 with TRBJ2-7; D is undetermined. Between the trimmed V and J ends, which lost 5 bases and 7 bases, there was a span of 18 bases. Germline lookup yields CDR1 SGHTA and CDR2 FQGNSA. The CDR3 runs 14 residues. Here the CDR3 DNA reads TGTGCCAGCAGCGTAGTAGTGCAGGCTGGGGAGCAGTACTTC. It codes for CASSVVVQAGEQYF. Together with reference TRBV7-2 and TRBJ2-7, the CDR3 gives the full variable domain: GAGVSQSPSNKVTEKGKDVELRCDPISGHTALYWYRQSLGQGLEFLIYFQGNSAPDKSGLPSDRFSAERTGGSVSTLTIQRTQQEDSAVYLCASSVVVQAGEQYFGPGTRLTVT.

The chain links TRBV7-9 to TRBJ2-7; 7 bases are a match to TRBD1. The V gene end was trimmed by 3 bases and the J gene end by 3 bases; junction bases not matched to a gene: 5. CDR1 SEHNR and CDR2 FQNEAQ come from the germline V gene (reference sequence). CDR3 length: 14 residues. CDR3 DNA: TGTGCCAGCAGCTTGACGGGACAGAACTACGAGCAGTACTTC. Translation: CASSLTGQNYEQYF.

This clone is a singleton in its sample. The CDR3 loop is CASSQLAGGSDTQYF. The CDR3, as DNA: TGTGCCAGCAGCCAACTAGCGGGGGGTTCAGATACGCAGTATTTT. The genes are TRBV4-2 and TRBJ2-3, with 11 nucleotides matching TRBD2. CDR1 is LGHNA and CDR2 is YNFKEQ in the germline V gene. Trimming took 2 bases from V and 4 from J; bases not matched to a gene: 2. CDR3 length: 15 residues.

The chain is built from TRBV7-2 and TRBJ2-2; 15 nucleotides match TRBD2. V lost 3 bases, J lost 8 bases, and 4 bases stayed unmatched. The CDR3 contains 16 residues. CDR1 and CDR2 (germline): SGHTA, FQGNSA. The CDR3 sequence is CASSFPGLAGGGELFF. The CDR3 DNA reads TGTGCCAGCAGCTTTCCGGGACTAGCGGGGGGAGGGGAGCTGTTTTTT.

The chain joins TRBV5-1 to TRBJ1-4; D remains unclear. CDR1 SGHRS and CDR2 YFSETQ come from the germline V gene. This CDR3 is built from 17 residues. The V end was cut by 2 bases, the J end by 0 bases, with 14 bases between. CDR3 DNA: TGCGCCAGCAGCTTTTCTTCACGAACAGCAACTAATGAAAAACTGTTTTTT. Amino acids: CASSFSSRTATNEKLFF.

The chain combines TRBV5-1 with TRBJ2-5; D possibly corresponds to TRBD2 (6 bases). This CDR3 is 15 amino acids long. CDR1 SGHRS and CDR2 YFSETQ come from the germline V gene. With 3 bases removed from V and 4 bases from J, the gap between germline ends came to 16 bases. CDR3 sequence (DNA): TGCGCCAGCAGCTCAGCCGGGGTGGGGGGAGAGACCCAGTACTTC. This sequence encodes CASSSAGVGGETQYF.

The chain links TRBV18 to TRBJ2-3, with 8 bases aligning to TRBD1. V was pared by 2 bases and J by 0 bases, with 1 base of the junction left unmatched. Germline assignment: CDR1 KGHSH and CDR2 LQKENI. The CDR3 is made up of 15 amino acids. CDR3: CASSPDRGSTDTQYF. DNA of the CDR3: TGTGCCAGCTCACCAGACAGGGGTAGCACAGATACGCAGTATTTT.

The CDR3 coding sequence is TGTGCCAGTAGTATAACCGACAGGGGCCCCTATCAGCCCCAGCATTTT. Translating it yields CASSITDRGPYQPQHF. V usage is TRBV19 and J usage is TRBJ1-5; TRBD1 aligns across 8 bases. Germline CDR1 is LNHDA and CDR2 is SQIVND (reference sequence). The CDR3 has 16 amino acids. V was clipped by 2 bases and J by 5 bases; unmatched bases: 8.

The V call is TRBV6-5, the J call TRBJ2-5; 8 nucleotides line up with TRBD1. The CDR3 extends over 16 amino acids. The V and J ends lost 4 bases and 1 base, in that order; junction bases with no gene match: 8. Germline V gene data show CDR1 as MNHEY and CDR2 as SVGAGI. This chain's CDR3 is CASSSFGTGPQETQYF. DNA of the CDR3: TGTGCCAGCAGTTCCTTCGGGACAGGCCCCCAAGAGACCCAGTACTTC.

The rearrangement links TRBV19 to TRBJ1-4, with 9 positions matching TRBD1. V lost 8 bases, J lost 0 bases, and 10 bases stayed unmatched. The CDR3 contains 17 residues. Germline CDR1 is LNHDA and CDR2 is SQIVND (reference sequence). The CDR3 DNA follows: TGTGCCAGTTGCCAGCGCCGGACAGGGGCAACTAATGAAAAACTGTTTTTT. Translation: CASCQRRTGATNEKLFF.

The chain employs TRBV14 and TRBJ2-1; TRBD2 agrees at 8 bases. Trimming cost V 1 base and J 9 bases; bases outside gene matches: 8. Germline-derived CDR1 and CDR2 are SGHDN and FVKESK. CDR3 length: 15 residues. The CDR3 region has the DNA TGTGCCAGCAGCCAAGCAGCGGGAGCTTATAGTGAGCAGTTCTTC. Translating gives CASSQAAGAYSEQFF.

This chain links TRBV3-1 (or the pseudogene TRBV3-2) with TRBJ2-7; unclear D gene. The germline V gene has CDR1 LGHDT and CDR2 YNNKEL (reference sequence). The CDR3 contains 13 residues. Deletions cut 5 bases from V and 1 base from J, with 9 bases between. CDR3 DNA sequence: TGTGCCAGCAGCAACTATGTGTCCTACGAGCAGTACTTC. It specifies CASSNYVSYEQYF.

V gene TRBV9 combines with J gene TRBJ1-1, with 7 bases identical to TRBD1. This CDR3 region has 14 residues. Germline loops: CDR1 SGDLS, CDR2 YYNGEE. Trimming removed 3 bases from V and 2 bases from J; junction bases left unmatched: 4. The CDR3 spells CASSGGQTNTEAFF. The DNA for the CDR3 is TGTGCCAGCAGCGGGGGACAGACAAACACTGAAGCTTTCTTT. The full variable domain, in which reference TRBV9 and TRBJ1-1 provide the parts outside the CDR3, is DSGVTQTPKHLITATGQRVTLRCSPRSGDLSVYWYQQSLDQGLQFLIQYYNGEERAKGNILERFSAQQFPDLHSELNLSSLELGDSALYFCASSGGQTNTEAFFGQGTRLTVV.

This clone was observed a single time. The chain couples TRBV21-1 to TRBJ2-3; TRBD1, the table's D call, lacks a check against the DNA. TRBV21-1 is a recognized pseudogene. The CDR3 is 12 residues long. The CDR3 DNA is TGTGCCAGCACCCCAAGCACAGATACGCAGTATTTT. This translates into CASTPSTDTQYF.

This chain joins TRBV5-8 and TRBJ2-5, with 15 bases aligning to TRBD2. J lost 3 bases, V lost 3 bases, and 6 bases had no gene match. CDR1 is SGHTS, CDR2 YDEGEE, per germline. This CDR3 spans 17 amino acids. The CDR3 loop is CASSWGLAGGLEETQYF. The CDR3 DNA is TGTGCCAGCAGCTGGGGACTAGCGGGGGGTCTGGAAGAGACCCAGTACTTC.

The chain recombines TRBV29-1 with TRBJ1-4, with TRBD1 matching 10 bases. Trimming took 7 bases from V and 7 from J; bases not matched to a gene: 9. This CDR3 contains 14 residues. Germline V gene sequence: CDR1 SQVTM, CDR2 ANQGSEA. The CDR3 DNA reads TGCAGCGCCCGGACAGGGGGGTTGGCTGAAAAACTGTTTTTT. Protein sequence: CSARTGGLAEKLFF.

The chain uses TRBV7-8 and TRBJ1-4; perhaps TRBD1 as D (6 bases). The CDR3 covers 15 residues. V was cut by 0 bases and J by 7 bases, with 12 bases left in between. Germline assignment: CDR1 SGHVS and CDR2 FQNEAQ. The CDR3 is CASSLAQGRFEKLFF. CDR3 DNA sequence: TGTGCCAGCAGCTTAGCGCAGGGGCGGTTTGAAAAACTGTTTTTT.

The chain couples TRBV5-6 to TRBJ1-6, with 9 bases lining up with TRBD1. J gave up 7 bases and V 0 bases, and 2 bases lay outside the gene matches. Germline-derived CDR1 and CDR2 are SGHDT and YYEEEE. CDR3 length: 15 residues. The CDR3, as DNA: TGTGCCAGCAGCTTGGCTGGGACAGGGAATTCACCCCTCCACTTT. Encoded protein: CASSLAGTGNSPLHF.

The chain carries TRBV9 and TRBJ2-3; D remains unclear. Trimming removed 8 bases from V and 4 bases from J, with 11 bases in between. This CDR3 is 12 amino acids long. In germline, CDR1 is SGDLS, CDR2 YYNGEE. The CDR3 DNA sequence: TGTGCCAGTGAACCTATGGCAGATACGCAGTATTTT. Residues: CASEPMADTQYF.

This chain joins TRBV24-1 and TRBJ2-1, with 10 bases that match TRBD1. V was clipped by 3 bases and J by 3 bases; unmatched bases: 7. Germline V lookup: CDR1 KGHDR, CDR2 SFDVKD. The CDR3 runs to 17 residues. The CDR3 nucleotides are TGTGCCACCAGTGATCGTGCCGGGACAGGGGACTACAATGAGCAGTTCTTC. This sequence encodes CATSDRAGTGDYNEQFF.

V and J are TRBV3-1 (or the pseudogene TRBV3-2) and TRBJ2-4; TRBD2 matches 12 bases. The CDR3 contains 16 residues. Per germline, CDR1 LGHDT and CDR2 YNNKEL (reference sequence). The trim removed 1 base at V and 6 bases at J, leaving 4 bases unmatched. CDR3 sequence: CASSQGLGLAGNIQYF. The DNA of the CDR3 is TGTGCCAGCAGCCAAGGGTTGGGACTAGCGGGAAACATTCAGTACTTC.

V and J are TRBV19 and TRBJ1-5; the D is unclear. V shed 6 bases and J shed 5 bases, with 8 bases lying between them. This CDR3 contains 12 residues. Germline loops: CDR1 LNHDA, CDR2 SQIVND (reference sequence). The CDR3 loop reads CASRDGDQPQHF. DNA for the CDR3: TGTGCCAGTAGAGACGGGGATCAGCCCCAGCATTTT.

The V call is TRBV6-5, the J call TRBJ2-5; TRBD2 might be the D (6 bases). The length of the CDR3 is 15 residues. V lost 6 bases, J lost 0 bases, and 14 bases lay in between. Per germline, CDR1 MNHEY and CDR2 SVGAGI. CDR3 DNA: TGTGCCAGCAGAGCCCGTCGGGGGTACCAAGAGACCCAGTACTTC. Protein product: CASRARRGYQETQYF.

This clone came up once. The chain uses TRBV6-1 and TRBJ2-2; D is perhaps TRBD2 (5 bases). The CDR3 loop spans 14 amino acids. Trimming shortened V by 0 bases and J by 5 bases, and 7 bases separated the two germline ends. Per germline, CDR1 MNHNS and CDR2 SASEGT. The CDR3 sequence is CASSEARGTGELFF. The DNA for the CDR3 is TGTGCCAGCAGTGAAGCGCGAGGGACCGGGGAGCTGTTTTTT.

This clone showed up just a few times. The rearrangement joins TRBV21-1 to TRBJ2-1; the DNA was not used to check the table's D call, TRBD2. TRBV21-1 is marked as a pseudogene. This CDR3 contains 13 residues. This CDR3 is CASSNSGWNEQFF. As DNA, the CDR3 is TGTGCCAGCAGCAATTCGGGGTGGAATGAGCAGTTCTTC.

CDR3 sequence (DNA): TGTGCCAGCAGCTTACGACAGCTTAGCAATCAGCCCCAGCATTTT. The encoded protein is CASSLRQLSNQPQHF. The genes are TRBV5-6 and TRBJ1-5, with D possibly being TRBD1 (5 bases). Germline CDR1 is SGHDT and CDR2 is YYEEEE. The CDR3 extends over 15 amino acids. Trimming took off 2 bases at V and 0 bases at J, with 9 bases between the two ends.

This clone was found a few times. CDR3 nucleotide sequence: TGTGCCAGCAGTTTGTCCACAGGGACCCACAACACGCAGTATTTT. Translating gives CASSLSTGTHNTQYF. The chain carries TRBV28 and TRBJ2-3; perhaps TRBD1 as D (6 bases). V was clipped by 3 bases and J by 9 bases, with 19 bases between them. The CDR3 is 15 residues long. Germline loops: CDR1 MDHEN, CDR2 SYDVKM.

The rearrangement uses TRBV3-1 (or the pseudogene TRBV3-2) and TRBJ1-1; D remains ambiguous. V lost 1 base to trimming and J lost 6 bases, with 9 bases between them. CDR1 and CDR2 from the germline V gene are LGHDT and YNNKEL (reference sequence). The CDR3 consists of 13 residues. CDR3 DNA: TGTGCCAGCAGCCAAGGGAGGGCGGCTGAAGCTTTCTTT. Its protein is CASSQGRAAEAFF.

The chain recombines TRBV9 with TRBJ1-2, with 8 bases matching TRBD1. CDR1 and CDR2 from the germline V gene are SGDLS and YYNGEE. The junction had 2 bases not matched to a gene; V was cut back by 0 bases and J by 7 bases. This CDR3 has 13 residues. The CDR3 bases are TGTGCCAGCAGCGTAGGAACAGGGGGTGGCTACACCTTC. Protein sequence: CASSVGTGGGYTF.